This TCR beta chain was obtained from a study of blood T cells in healthy people across ages. Alongside a J-beta primer mix, a sample-barcoded 5' primer served in a second PCR lasting about 7 to 12 cycles. TCRdb redid the calling of the 5' RACE reads with MiXCR, one entry per CDR3 protein. This repertoire shows about 900,000 distinct CDR3 sequences, approximately 65% found once; its top ten account for roughly a quarter. This clonotype has just a few counts. Sequenced input: blood. The TCR comes from a man aged 25 to 40 in good health.

DNA of the CDR3: TGTGCCAGCAGCTCCGGGGCAGGGAGTTCCTACGAGCAGTACTTC. Translation: CASSSGAGSSYEQYF. V and J are TRBV7-2 and TRBJ2-7, with D possibly called TRBD1 or TRBD2 (5 bases each). With 4 bases removed from V and 1 base from J, the gap between germline ends came to 14 bases. The length of the CDR3 is 15 residues. Germline V gene lookup returns CDR1 SGHTA and CDR2 FQGNSA.